What follows are 4 T cell receptor beta chains derived from one specimen sequenced in a study of T cells after yellow fever vaccination. TCRdb used MiXCR to reprocess the 5' RACE reads, holding one entry per CDR3 protein. The table lists around 600,000 distinct CDR3 sequences, about 12% of them singletons. The input for sequencing was PBMCs, taken on the day of the yellow fever booster vaccination. The source is a man aged 25 to 45 who received the YFV17D yellow fever vaccine.

This clonotype has a handful of counts. The chain carries TRBV24-1 and TRBJ1-1, with D maybe TRBD1 (6 bases). The CDR3 consists of 16 residues. CDR1 and CDR2 from the germline V gene are KGHDR and SFDVKD. Trimming shortened V by 5 bases and J by 0 bases, and 15 bases separated the two germline ends. CDR3 residues: CATSAARGQMNTEAFF. The CDR3 bases are TGTGCCACCAGTGCCGCTAGAGGACAGATGAACACTGAAGCTTTCTTT.

This clonotype was seen many times. This chain uses TRBV9 with TRBJ2-1, with 8 bases fitting TRBD1. Germline assignment: CDR1 SGDLS and CDR2 YYNGEE. The trim removed 4 bases at V and 7 bases at J, leaving 7 bases unmatched. The length of the CDR3 is 14 residues. The CDR3 DNA follows: TGTGCCAGCAGCAGGACAGGGACCACGAATGAGCAGTTCTTC. Protein product: CASSRTGTTNEQFF.

This clonotype was recorded a few times. The chain recombines TRBV24-1 with TRBJ2-7, with 9 bases that match TRBD1. The CDR3 contains 14 residues. The trim removed 3 bases at V and 5 bases at J, leaving 4 bases unmatched. Germline V CDR1 and CDR2: KGHDR, SFDVKD. The CDR3 is CATSDGTGLDEQYF. The CDR3 DNA reads as TGTGCCACCAGTGATGGGACAGGGTTGGACGAGCAGTACTTC.

This clonotype has a handful of counts. The V call is TRBV12-3 or TRBV12-4, the J call TRBJ2-5; D possibly uses TRBD1 or TRBD2 (5 bases each). V shed 11 bases and J shed 5 bases, with 18 bases lying between them. The CDR3 length is 13 residues. The CDR3 is CASQGWGSETQYF. The CDR3 nucleotides are TGTGCCTCTCAGGGCTGGGGGTCGGAGACCCAGTACTTC.